This T cell receptor beta chain came from a study of vaccination effects on CD4 cells after COVID-19. Turning to this clone: What it binds is unknown.

Sequenced by immunoSEQ multiplex PCR; TCRdb stores in-frame clones only, minus some. The data show fewer than 90,000 clones, 65% to 85% seen once. Using viral peptide pools, the ViraFEST assay grew out antigen-specific CD4+ T cells prior to sequencing. It was after 10 days of culture that CD4+ T cells were isolated. By PCR, the person was confirmed to have had SARS-CoV-2 infection between March and December 2020. Trimming stripped 5 bases from V and 4 bases from J, with 8 bases between. The CDR3 spans 12 residues. This sequence was found in a human donor who had a prior SARS-CoV-2 infection. This chain joins TRBV12-3 or TRBV12-4 and TRBJ1-1; D might be TRBD1 (5 bases). The material was CD4+ T cells from PBMCs cultured with HIV peptides, obtained before COVID-19 vaccination. Subset of the sample: HIV-1 Nef peptide pool negative control/reference culture. CDR3 residues: CASSRGGTEAFF. CDR3 sequence (DNA): TGTGCCAGCAGTCGCGGGGGCACTGAAGCTTTCTTT.